This entry lists 27 T cell receptor beta chains sequenced from one sample in a study of shared clonotypes between healthy human individuals. Only in-frame clones appear in the TCRdb table, and some are missing; sequencing was by immunoSEQ multiplex PCR. The data show just over 2,000,000 clones, about 94% seen once. Terminally differentiated effector memory CD45RA+ cells were excluded from the naive CD8 cells, which were CD45RO-negative and positively selected for CCR7. Source material: naive CD8+ T cells sorted from blood. The receptor source for this set is a man younger than 35 in good health.

The chain recombines TRBV6-5 with TRBJ2-5; D unresolved. The CDR3 has 14 residues. V shed 5 bases and J shed 4 bases, with 14 bases lying between them. Germline lookup yields CDR1 MNHEY and CDR2 SVGAGI. The CDR3 DNA sequence: TGTGCCAGCAGTCCAACCCGCTGGTCAGAGACCCAGTACTTC. This codes for CASSPTRWSETQYF.

CDR3 nucleotide sequence: TGTGCCAGCACCCACCCTGCGGGGAATGAGCAGTTCTTC. Translated: CASTHPAGNEQFF. V is TRBV27 and J is TRBJ2-1, with D perhaps matching TRBD2 (6 bases). The CDR3 runs 13 residues. The V gene lost 7 bases and the J gene lost 7 bases, with 14 bases spanning the gap. Germline-derived CDR1 and CDR2 are MNHEY and SMNVEV (reference sequence).

In regard to this clone: This specimen includes other DNA sequences encoding the same CDR3. CDR3: CSVERGTGELFF. The DNA of the CDR3 is TGCAGCGTTGAAAGGGGGACCGGGGAGCTGTTTTTT. V and J are TRBV29-1 and TRBJ2-2; TRBD1 might be the D (6 bases). This CDR3 has 12 residues. CDR1 is SQVTM and CDR2 is ANQGSEA in the germline V gene. V was cut by 2 bases and J by 5 bases, with 6 bases left in between.

V and J are TRBV19 and TRBJ1-1; weak D call: TRBD1 (6 bases). CDR3 size: 14 residues. The V end lost 5 bases, the J end lost 4 bases, and 14 bases lay between the germline ends. CDR1 is LNHDA and CDR2 is SQIVND in the germline V gene (reference sequence). The CDR3: CASSATTGTTEAFF. In DNA, the CDR3 is TGTGCCAGTAGTGCAACTACAGGGACCACTGAAGCTTTCTTT.

This chain connects TRBV6-1 to TRBJ2-7, with D possibly being TRBD1 or TRBD2 (5 bases each). Germline V gene sequence: CDR1 MNHNS, CDR2 SASEGT. Trimming stripped 6 bases from V and 4 bases from J, with 16 bases between. The CDR3 has 14 amino acids. CDR3 coding DNA: TGTGCCAGCAGCTCAGGGACCGGGGTATACGAGCAGTACTTC. The encoded protein is CASSSGTGVYEQYF.

The V call is TRBV10-3, the J call TRBJ2-2; 8 bases fit TRBD2. V shed 1 base, J shed 7 bases, and the junction held 11 bases outside the gene matches. This CDR3 comprises 17 residues. The V gene's germline CDR1 is ENHRY and CDR2 SYGVKD. CDR3 region: CAISELGVAGRGGELFF. For the CDR3, the DNA is TGTGCCATCAGTGAGTTAGGCGTAGCGGGGAGAGGCGGGGAGCTGTTTTTT.

In nucleotides, the CDR3 is TGTGCCAGCAGCTTAGTGCTTACTGGGGAGCAGTACTTC. This gives the protein CASSLVLTGEQYF. This chain joins TRBV7-9 and TRBJ2-7; D gene unclear. The CDR3 spans 13 residues. Trimming stripped 1 base from V and 7 bases from J, with 11 bases between. CDR1 is SEHNR and CDR2 is FQNEAQ in the germline V gene (reference sequence).

This chain uses TRBV6-5 with TRBJ2-7, with 7 positions matching TRBD1. The CDR3 totals 14 residues. Germline CDR1 reads MNHEY; CDR2 reads SVGAGI. V lost 2 bases and J lost 4; bases outside the gene matches: 5. The CDR3 sequence is CASSYNTGDYEQYF. The DNA of the CDR3 is TGTGCCAGCAGTTACAACACAGGGGATTACGAGCAGTACTTC.

For this clone: Additional DNA sequences in this sample encode the identical CDR3. The chain is built from TRBV27 and TRBJ2-7; D not resolved. Trimming stripped 0 bases from V and 2 bases from J, with 5 bases between. The CDR3 extends over 13 amino acids. CDR1 MNHEY and CDR2 SMNVEV come from the germline V gene (reference sequence). The CDR3 nucleotides read TGTGCCAGCAGTTTATCTCGGGCCTACGAGCAGTACTTC. This codes for CASSLSRAYEQYF.

The genes are TRBV7-6 and TRBJ2-7; D is undetermined. V gave up 4 bases and J gave up 3 bases, with 13 bases separating them. This CDR3 spans 14 amino acids. The germline V gene has CDR1 SGHVS and CDR2 FNYEAQ. The CDR3 spells CASSSLGPGYEQYF. The CDR3 DNA is TGTGCCAGCAGCTCATTAGGACCAGGCTACGAGCAGTACTTC.

This clone has a single count. This sequence joins TRBV30 and TRBJ1-3; D not certain. This CDR3 spans 12 amino acids. Deletions cut 5 bases from V and 0 bases from J, with 5 bases between. The germline CDR1 and CDR2 sequences are GTSNPN and SVGIG (reference sequence). The CDR3 reads CAWLGSGNTIYF. The DNA for the CDR3 is TGTGCCTGGCTAGGCTCTGGAAACACCATATATTTT.

With respect to this clone: The same CDR3 arises from other DNA sequences in this sample as well. The rearrangement joins TRBV6-5 to TRBJ1-1; no firm D call. V dropped 0 bases and J dropped 3 bases, with 5 bases sitting between them. The CDR3 covers 13 residues. CDR1 MNHEY and CDR2 SVGAGI come from the germline V gene. The CDR3 is CASSYSTDTEAFF. The CDR3 coding sequence is TGTGCCAGCAGTTACTCGACGGACACTGAAGCTTTCTTT.

As DNA, the CDR3 is TGTGCCAGCAGTTTCATCCCGGGACTAGCGGGAGGCCAAAATATAGATACGCAGTATTTT. This translates into CASSFIPGLAGGQNIDTQYF. V is TRBV27 and J is TRBJ2-3, with TRBD2 matching over 15 bases. The CDR3 covers 20 residues. Germline V gene sequence: CDR1 MNHEY, CDR2 SMNVEV (reference sequence). V lost 3 bases and J lost 5; bases outside the gene matches: 15.

This rearrangement joins TRBV7-9 to TRBJ2-5, with TRBD2 as a possible D gene (6 bases). CDR1 is SEHNR and CDR2 is FQNEAQ in the germline V gene (reference sequence). V lost 3 bases and J 2 bases, leaving 13 bases between the germline ends. The CDR3 length is 15 residues. The CDR3 region is CASSFPGTPQETQYF. The CDR3 DNA follows: TGTGCCAGCAGCTTCCCGGGGACTCCTCAAGAGACCCAGTACTTC.

V is TRBV27 and J is TRBJ2-7; 8 bases map to TRBD2. CDR3 length: 14 amino acids. Germline V CDR1 and CDR2: MNHEY, SMNVEV (reference sequence). V shed 4 bases, J shed 4 bases, and the junction held 6 bases outside the gene matches. In nucleotides, the CDR3 is TGTGCCAGCAGTTCCGGGGGGGAATCTTACGAGCAGTACTTC. Translating gives CASSSGGESYEQYF.

This chain connects TRBV19 to TRBJ2-1; 10 bases line up with TRBD2. Germline V CDR1 and CDR2: LNHDA, SQIVND (reference sequence). There are 15 residues in the CDR3. V was pared by 7 bases and J by 4 bases, with 7 bases of the junction left unmatched. The CDR3: CASTTSGYSYNEQFF. CDR3 DNA sequence: TGTGCCAGTACGACTAGCGGGTACAGTTACAATGAGCAGTTCTTC.

The chain combines TRBV7-8 with TRBJ1-4, with D maybe TRBD1 (6 bases). V lost 0 bases and J 5 bases, leaving 13 bases between the germline ends. The CDR3 sequence is 16 residues long. CDR1 SGHVS and CDR2 FQNEAQ come from the germline V gene. Written as DNA, the CDR3 is TGTGCCAGCAGCTTAGCCCAGGGGCTACCCAATGAAAAACTGTTTTTT. This encodes CASSLAQGLPNEKLFF.

This chain joins TRBV2 and TRBJ2-3; no clear D gene. Germline V gene sequence: CDR1 SNHLY, CDR2 FYNNEI. The CDR3 spans 14 residues. V dropped 2 bases and J dropped 2 bases, with 8 bases sitting between them. The CDR3 DNA is TGTGCCAGCAGTGAATACAGACCCACAGATACGCAGTATTTT. This sequence encodes CASSEYRPTDTQYF.

V usage is TRBV2 and J usage is TRBJ2-7; 8 positions agree with TRBD1. CDR3 length: 13 residues. The junction had 6 bases not matched to a gene; V was cut back by 6 bases and J by 5 bases. Germline CDR1 is SNHLY and CDR2 is FYNNEI. This CDR3 reads CASSDAGGHEQYF. The DNA of the CDR3 is TGTGCCAGCAGCGACGCAGGGGGCCACGAGCAGTACTTC.

J is TRBJ1-5 and V is TRBV2; D might be TRBD1 (5 bases). Trimming removed 7 bases at V and 5 bases at J, with 15 bases between. Germline V CDR1 and CDR2: SNHLY, FYNNEI. This CDR3 region has 14 residues. Written as DNA, the CDR3 is TGTGCCAGCAACCAGGGACGCGGGTATCAGCCCCAGCATTTT. It codes for CASNQGRGYQPQHF.

The chain couples TRBV7-6 to TRBJ2-2; weak D call: TRBD2 (6 bases). CDR3 length: 14 amino acids. V was shortened by 2 bases and J by 7 bases, with 11 bases between the two germline ends. The germline CDR1 and CDR2 sequences are SGHVS and FNYEAQ. In nucleotides, the CDR3 is TGTGCCAGCAGCTTAACAACGGGAGTCGGGGAGCTGTTTTTT. Translation gives CASSLTTGVGELFF.

This chain joins TRBV29-1 and TRBJ2-2; 13 positions match TRBD2. Germline V gene sequence: CDR1 SQVTM, CDR2 ANQGSEA. The ends lost 1 base at V and 0 bases at J; junction bases unmatched: 5. The CDR3 covers 18 residues. The CDR3 loop is CSVEVTSGGKTNTGELFF. The DNA of the CDR3 is TGCAGCGTTGAAGTGACTAGCGGGGGGAAAACGAACACCGGGGAGCTGTTTTTT.

The V gene is TRBV7-9, the J gene TRBJ2-5, with 9 nucleotides matching TRBD1. This CDR3 contains 16 residues. The V and J ends lost 3 bases and 5 bases, in that order; junction bases with no gene match: 10. Germline V CDR1 and CDR2: SEHNR, FQNEAQ (reference sequence). CDR3: CASSLTPGQGLETQYF. The CDR3 DNA reads TGTGCCAGCAGCTTGACCCCGGGACAGGGCTTGGAGACCCAGTACTTC.

V and J are TRBV27 and TRBJ1-5; D is possibly TRBD1 (6 bases). Trimming cost V 2 bases and J 3 bases, with 11 bases left between them. The CDR3 contains 15 residues. Germline V gene sequence: CDR1 MNHEY, CDR2 SMNVEV (reference sequence). CDR3 protein: CASSLQRDINQPQHF. For the CDR3, the DNA is TGTGCCAGCAGTTTACAAAGGGACATCAATCAGCCCCAGCATTTT.

This chain links TRBV27 with TRBJ2-5, with 7 bases fitting TRBD2. Germline CDR1 is MNHEY and CDR2 is SMNVEV (reference sequence). J lost 5 bases, V lost 6 bases, and 9 bases had no gene match. The CDR3 consists of 14 residues. As DNA, the CDR3 is TGTGCCAGCAGCCCGGGGGGAGTGAGGGAGACCCAGTACTTC. Its protein is CASSPGGVRETQYF.

The V and J genes are TRBV19 and TRBJ1-1; TRBD1 matches at 9 bases. CDR3 length: 14 amino acids. After removal of 9 bases from V and 2 bases from J, the junction contained 7 bases not matched to a gene. CDR1 is LNHDA and CDR2 is SQIVND in the germline V gene (reference sequence). The CDR3 protein is CASRDRVDNTEAFF. CDR3 bases: TGTGCCAGCCGGGACAGGGTGGATAACACTGAAGCTTTCTTT.

Remarks on this clone: A junction boundary mismatches the germline segment, possibly from a read error. The chain is built from TRBV2 and TRBJ1-6; 7 bases line up with TRBD1. The germline CDR1 and CDR2 sequences are SNHLY and FYNNEI. The CDR3 runs 15 residues. CDR3 nucleotides: TGTGCCAGCAGTACAGGGGACCCCTATAATTCACCCCCCCACTTT. Protein sequence: CASSTGDPYNSPPHF.